This TCR beta chain comes out of a study of blood T cell repertoires in COVID-19. Overall study: Researchers got acute and convalescent COVID-19 samples from the United States, Italy and Spain. T cells, B-cell-depleted T cells, or PBMCs provided the cDNA or gDNA that served as material.

Original handling: Researchers report that nucleated cell counts were estimated from reference gene primer amplification. Measured with immunoSEQ multiplex PCR; TCRdb has only the in-frame clones, and not every one. D and trimming were read from the DNA, whereas the V and J calls and clone size are those reported in that table. Among about 88,000 clones listed, around nine tenths were seen once. The CDR3 is 14 residues long. V was trimmed by 0 bases and J by 4 bases, leaving 9 bases between them. Germline V gene sequence: CDR1 MNHEY, CDR2 SVGEGT. Sequencing was carried out using peripheral blood. The chain links TRBV6-2 or TRBV6-3 to TRBJ1-2; D is ambiguous. This receptor was taken from a man in his 60s with acute or convalescent COVID-19. The CDR3 nucleotides read TGTGCCAGCAGTTACTCGATGCAACTCTATGGCTACACCTTC. As protein: CASSYSMQLYGYTF.